The 13 T cell receptor beta chains in this list originate from one sample, sequenced in a study of blood T cell repertoires in COVID-19 (dated by TCRdb to about 2020). Libraries were prepared through the immunoSEQ multiplex PCR assay. TCRdb mirrors the immuneACCESS table, restricted to in-frame sequences. Some clones are absent from its copies; in checked studies, under half trace to an unresolved V gene, and the reason for the others is unknown. For this sample the table gives 130,000 or so clones, of which approximately 83% were detected only once. The ten largest clonotypes hold roughly 1.5% of the sample. The sequenced sample consisted of peripheral blood. These receptors all come from a human donor in a cohort sampled during active COVID-19.

This chain links TRBV27 with TRBJ1-6, with 7 bases that match TRBD1. In germline, CDR1 is MNHEY, CDR2 SMNVEV (reference sequence). The V gene end was trimmed by 8 bases and the J gene end by 10 bases; junction bases not matched to a gene: 20. The CDR3 consists of 17 residues. The CDR3 DNA follows: TGTGCCAGCGGTACCCTCACCGACAGGGCGTGGAACTCACCCCTCCACTTT. Translated, it gives CASGTLTDRAWNSPLHF.

The chain has TRBV28 and TRBJ1-1; 9 bases match TRBD1. V shed 3 bases and J 2 bases; nucleotides not matched to a gene: 1. CDR3 length equals 14 residues. The germline CDR1 and CDR2 sequences are MDHEN and SYDVKM. The CDR3 protein is CASSLDRGNTEAFF. DNA for the CDR3: TGTGCCAGCAGTTTGGACAGGGGAAACACTGAAGCTTTCTTT. The full variable domain, rest sourced from reference TRBV28 and TRBJ1-1, is DVKVTQSSRYLVKRTGEKVFLECVQDMDHENMFWYRQDPGLGLRLIYFSYDVKMKEKGDIPEGYSVSREKKERFSLILESASTNQTSMYLCASSLDRGNTEAFFGQGTRLTVV.

This sequence joins TRBV5-1 and TRBJ1-5, with 7 positions matching TRBD1. Per the germline V gene, CDR1 is SGHRS and CDR2 is YFSETQ. The CDR3 loop spans 14 amino acids. J lost 6 bases, V lost 4 bases, and 7 bases had no gene match. CDR3 DNA: TGCGCCAGCAGCGCCGACAGGGCGGGTCAGCCCCAGCATTTT. Its translation is CASSADRAGQPQHF.

This clone appeared a few times. The chain couples TRBV27 to TRBJ2-3; TRBD2 agrees at 14 bases. Germline loops: CDR1 MNHEY, CDR2 SMNVEV (reference sequence). The trim removed 4 bases at V and 4 bases at J, leaving 7 bases unmatched. The CDR3 loop spans 17 amino acids. CDR3: CASSSRLAGGGADTQYF. Written as DNA, the CDR3 is TGTGCCAGCAGTTCAAGACTAGCGGGAGGGGGGGCAGATACGCAGTATTTT.

The rearrangement joins TRBV2 to TRBJ1-1; D is ambiguous. This CDR3 has 13 amino acids. V was shortened by 5 bases and J by 2 bases, with 9 bases between the two germline ends. CDR1 is SNHLY and CDR2 is FYNNEI in the germline V gene. CDR3 coding DNA: TGTGCCAGCAGTCTGGGAGTTAACACTGAAGCTTTCTTT. Protein: CASSLGVNTEAFF.

The chain employs TRBV9 and TRBJ2-4; a weak D match, TRBD1 (6 bases). The V gene lost 8 bases and the J gene lost 2 bases, with 14 bases spanning the gap. In germline, CDR1 is SGDLS, CDR2 YYNGEE. The CDR3 covers 14 residues. The chain's CDR3 is CARREGGTKNIQYF. For the CDR3, the DNA is TGTGCCAGAAGAGAAGGGGGAACCAAAAACATTCAGTACTTC.

DNA for the CDR3: TGTGCCAGCAGTTCGGCCCTGAGGGACAGGGGGCCCCCGGGGGAGCAGTACTTC. It encodes CASSSALRDRGPPGEQYF. V is TRBV6-2 or TRBV6-3 and J is TRBJ2-7; 12 nucleotides agree with TRBD1. CDR1 is MNHEY, CDR2 SVGEGT, per germline. This CDR3 has 18 amino acids. Trimming took 4 bases from V and 7 from J; bases not matched to a gene: 17.

The chain uses TRBV7-9 and TRBJ1-1; no clear D. The CDR3 contains 13 residues. From germline, CDR1 is SEHNR and CDR2 FQNEAQ (reference sequence). Trimming took off 1 base at V and 2 bases at J, with 5 bases between the two ends. CDR3 nucleotides: TGTGCCAGCAGCTTAGACAGCAACACTGAAGCTTTCTTT. This gives the protein CASSLDSNTEAFF.

Here the CDR3 DNA reads TGTGCCTGGAGCTCCCCAAGGGACATATTTAATGAAAAACTGTTTTTT. Protein product: CAWSSPRDIFNEKLFF. The V and J genes are TRBV30 and TRBJ1-4; the D gene is possibly TRBD1 (6 bases). The V gene's germline CDR1 is GTSNPN and CDR2 SVGIG (reference sequence). Trimming stripped 3 bases from V and 4 bases from J, with 18 bases between. The CDR3 contains 16 residues.

The chain has TRBV7-3 and TRBJ1-1; 8 bases line up with TRBD1. This CDR3 comprises 22 residues. Germline V lookup: CDR1 SGHTA, CDR2 FQGTGA. Unmatched junction bases numbered 25, after V lost 2 bases and J lost 2 bases. CDR3 nucleotide sequence: TGTGCCAGCAGCTTAGCGGGTCAGGTGGACAGGGTTAAAAGGAAGGACAACACTGAAGCTTTCTTT. This translates into CASSLAGQVDRVKRKDNTEAFF. Variable domain in full (rest from reference TRBV7-3 and TRBJ1-1): GAGVSQTPSNKVTEKGKYVELRCDPISGHTALYWYRQSLGQGPEFLIYFQGTGAADDSGLPNDRFFAVRPEGSVSTLKIQRTERGDSAVYLCASSLAGQVDRVKRKDNTEAFFGQGTRLTVV.

The chain couples TRBV5-1 to TRBJ2-3; 8 nucleotides match TRBD2. This CDR3 has 14 residues. J lost 10 bases, V lost 4 bases, and 11 bases had no gene match. Germline V gene data show CDR1 as SGHRS and CDR2 as YFSETQ. The CDR3 loop is CASSVGERREAQYF. In nucleotides, the CDR3 is TGCGCCAGCAGCGTAGGAGAAAGGCGGGAGGCGCAGTATTTT. The variable domain in full, completed from reference TRBV5-1 and TRBJ2-3, reads KAGVTQTPRYLIKTRGQQVTLSCSPISGHRSVSWYQQTPGQGLQFLFEYFSETQRNKGNFPGRFSGRQFSNSRSEMNVSTLELGDSALYLCASSVGERREAQYFGPGTRLTVL.

The chain links TRBV4-3 to TRBJ2-1, with TRBD2 matching over 11 bases. V lost 1 base, J lost 4 bases, and 6 bases stayed unmatched. Germline V lookup: CDR1 LGHNA, CDR2 YSLEER. The CDR3 totals 17 residues. CDR3 nucleotides: TGCGCCAGCAGCCAAGGCCGGGGACTAGCGGAATACAATGAGCAGTTCTTC. This encodes CASSQGRGLAEYNEQFF.

The chain recombines TRBV5-1 with TRBJ2-3, with a possible D match to TRBD2 (5 bases). Germline V gene data show CDR1 as SGHRS and CDR2 as YFSETQ. V lost 4 bases to trimming and J lost 6 bases, with 15 bases between them. CDR3 length: 14 residues. CDR3 DNA: TGCGCCAGCAGCGGCGAGGGAGATTGGGATACGCAGTATTTT. It yields the protein CASSGEGDWDTQYF.